The next 8 T cell receptor beta chains were all read from a single sample in a study of T cells in Graves' hyperthyroidism and ophthalmopathy. Authors of the study amplified TCR beta CDR3 regions from RNA transcripts. An initial round of RT-PCR targeting the TCR CDR3 relied on the HTBI primer set. TCRdb reprocessed the multiplex PCR reads via MiXCR and lists one record per CDR3 protein. The table lists hundreds of thousands of distinct CDR3 sequences, around a sixth of them singletons. The sequencing input was blood. These receptors were collected from a woman in her late teens or twenties with Graves' hyperthyroidism that later progressed to Graves' ophthalmopathy.

The chain joins TRBV5-4 to TRBJ2-1; maybe TRBD2 (5 bases). The germline V gene encodes CDR1 SGHNT and CDR2 YYREEE (reference sequence). Trimming cost V 1 base and J 9 bases, with 8 bases left between them. The CDR3 contains 12 residues. CDR3 coding DNA: TGTGCCAGCAGCTTGCGTCGGGGTGAGCAGTTCTTC. Amino acid sequence: CASSLRRGEQFF. Filled out from reference TRBV5-4 and TRBJ2-1, the complete variable domain reads ETGVTQSPTHLIKTRGQQVTLRCSSQSGHNTVSWYQQALGQGPQFIFQYYREEENGRGNFPPRFSGLQFPNYSSELNVNALELDDSALYLCASSLRRGEQFFGPGTRLTVL.

This clonotype showed up many times. This rearrangement joins TRBV11-1 to TRBJ2-1; 8 bases map to TRBD2. V lost 5 bases to trimming and J lost 6 bases; unmatched junction nucleotides: 9. Germline CDR1 and CDR2: SGHAT and FQDESV (reference sequence). This CDR3 is 15 amino acids long. CDR3: CASSKGSGRGNEQFF. As DNA, the CDR3 is TGTGCCAGCAGCAAGGGGAGCGGGAGAGGCAATGAGCAGTTCTTC.

This clonotype was found a few times. CDR3: CASSSLQVNTEAFF. The CDR3 nucleotides read TGCGCCAGCAGCTCCTTACAAGTGAACACTGAAGCTTTCTTT. This rearrangement joins TRBV5-1 to TRBJ1-1; no clear D gene. The V gene's germline CDR1 is SGHRS and CDR2 YFSETQ. The CDR3 spans 14 residues. Trimming pared 3 bases from V and 0 bases from J, leaving 9 bases between.

The V gene is TRBV5-4, the J gene TRBJ1-2; D unresolved. The CDR3 is 12 residues long. Germline V lookup: CDR1 SGHNT, CDR2 YYREEE (reference sequence). The germline V and J ends were trimmed by 0 bases and 7 bases, with 7 bases remaining between them. This CDR3 is CASSLAFFGYTF. CDR3 sequence (DNA): TGTGCCAGCAGCTTGGCCTTCTTTGGCTACACCTTC.

The J gene is TRBJ2-1, the V gene TRBV12-3 or TRBV12-4, with 12 bases lining up with TRBD2. V lost 6 bases, J lost 6 bases, and 9 bases stayed unmatched. The CDR3 contains 16 residues. CDR3 loop: CASRPRLAGVINEQFF. CDR3 bases: TGTGCCAGCAGACCCCGACTAGCGGGAGTAATCAATGAGCAGTTCTTC.

The rearrangement uses TRBV15 and TRBJ2-3; TRBD2 agrees at 12 bases. V lost 3 bases to trimming and J lost 7 bases; unmatched junction nucleotides: 11. The V gene's germline CDR1 is LNHNV and CDR2 YYDKDF (reference sequence). The CDR3 has 17 residues. CDR3 sequence (DNA): TGTGCCACCAGCAGGACTAGCGGGAGCCTTCTGAGGTATACGCAGTATTTT. This gives the protein CATSRTSGSLLRYTQYF.

This clonotype occurred many times. The genes are TRBV7-2 and TRBJ2-7; tentatively, D is TRBD1 (6 bases). The CDR3 consists of 17 residues. CDR1 SGHTA and CDR2 FQGNSA come from the germline V gene. The ends were cut back, 5 bases at V and 3 bases at J, with 23 bases in the middle. The CDR3 sequence: CASSPSGVGAGVYEQYF. The CDR3, as DNA: TGTGCCAGCAGCCCCAGCGGAGTGGGAGCAGGGGTCTACGAGCAGTACTTC. Filled out from reference TRBV7-2 and TRBJ2-7, the complete variable domain reads GAGVSQSPSNKVTEKGKDVELRCDPISGHTALYWYRQSLGQGLEFLIYFQGNSAPDKSGLPSDRFSAERTGGSVSTLTIQRTQQEDSAVYLCASSPSGVGAGVYEQYFGPGTRLTVT.

V is TRBV3-1 and J is TRBJ2-3, with 8 bases fitting TRBD2. From germline, CDR1 is LGHDT and CDR2 YNNKEL (reference sequence). This CDR3 contains 18 residues. The V and J ends lost 3 bases and 3 bases, in that order; junction bases with no gene match: 14. CDR3 amino acids: CASSQLSGAIAGTDTQYF. CDR3 DNA sequence: TGTGCCAGCAGCCAGCTAAGTGGGGCAATAGCGGGGACAGATACGCAGTATTTT.